Described below is a single T cell receptor (beta chain) sequence and its context. What it binds is unknown. The length of the CDR3 is 17 residues. The V segment lost 2 bases and the J segment 7 bases; nucleotides outside the gene matches: 10. This entry belongs to a study of shared clonotypes between healthy human individuals. On the study more broadly: Each donor's CD8 memory used one plate, CD8 naive two, each CD4 subset three. General observations from the study: Naive subsets typically showed greater estimated richness than memory subsets.

TCRdb keeps only in-frame clones here, not all; method: immunoSEQ multiplex PCR. The sample records roughly 1,000,000 clones, about four fifths being singletons. This TCR derives from a man between 18 and 29 years old in good health. Some clones in this sample may be carry-over from other donors' samples. The V call is TRBV23-1, the J call TRBJ1-3; 11 nucleotides match TRBD1. TRBV23-1 is marked as an open reading frame, function uncertain. Sequencing was carried out using memory CD4+ T cells from PBMCs. Subset described: CD45RA-negative fraction. CDR3 region: CASSQGDRGYNRNTIYF. DNA of the CDR3: TGCGCCAGCAGTCAAGGGGACAGGGGGTACAATAGGAACACCATATATTTT.